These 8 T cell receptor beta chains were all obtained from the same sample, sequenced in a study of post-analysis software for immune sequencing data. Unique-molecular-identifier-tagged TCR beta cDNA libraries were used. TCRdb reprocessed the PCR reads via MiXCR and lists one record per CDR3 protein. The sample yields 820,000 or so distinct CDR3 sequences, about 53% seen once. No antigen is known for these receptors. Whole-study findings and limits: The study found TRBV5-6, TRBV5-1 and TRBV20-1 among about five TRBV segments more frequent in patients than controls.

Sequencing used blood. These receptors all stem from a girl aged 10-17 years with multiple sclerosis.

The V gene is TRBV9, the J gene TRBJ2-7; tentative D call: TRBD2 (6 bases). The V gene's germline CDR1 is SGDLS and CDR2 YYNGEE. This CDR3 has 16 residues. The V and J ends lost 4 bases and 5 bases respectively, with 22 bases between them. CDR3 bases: TGTGCCAGCAGCTCCTTCGCGAGGGGAGGCCTCGACGAGCAGTACTTC. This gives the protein CASSSFARGGLDEQYF.

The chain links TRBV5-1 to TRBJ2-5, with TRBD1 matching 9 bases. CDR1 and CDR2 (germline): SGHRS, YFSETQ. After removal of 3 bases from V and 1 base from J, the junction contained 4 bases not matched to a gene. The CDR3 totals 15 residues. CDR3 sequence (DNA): TGCGCCAGCAGCTCGGGACAGGGAAGCCAAGAGACCCAGTACTTC. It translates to CASSSGQGSQETQYF.

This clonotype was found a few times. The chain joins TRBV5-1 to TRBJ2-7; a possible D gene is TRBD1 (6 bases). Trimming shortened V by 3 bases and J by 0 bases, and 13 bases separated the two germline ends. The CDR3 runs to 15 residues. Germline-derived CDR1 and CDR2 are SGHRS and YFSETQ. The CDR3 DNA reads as TGCGCCAGCAGCTGGTACAGGGAATCCTCCTACGAGCAGTACTTC. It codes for CASSWYRESSYEQYF.

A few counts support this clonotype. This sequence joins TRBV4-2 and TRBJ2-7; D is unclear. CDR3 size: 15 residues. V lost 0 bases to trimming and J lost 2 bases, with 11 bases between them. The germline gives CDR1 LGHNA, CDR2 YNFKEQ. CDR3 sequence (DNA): TGTGCCAGCAGCCAAGATCTCGAGACAACCTACGAGCAGTACTTC. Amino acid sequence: CASSQDLETTYEQYF.

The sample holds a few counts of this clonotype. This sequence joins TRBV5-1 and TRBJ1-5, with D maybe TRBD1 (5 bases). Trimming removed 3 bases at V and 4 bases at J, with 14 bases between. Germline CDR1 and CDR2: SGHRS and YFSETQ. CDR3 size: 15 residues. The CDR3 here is CASSYLGRTNQPQHF. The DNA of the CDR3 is TGCGCCAGCAGCTACCTGGGACGCACAAATCAGCCCCAGCATTTT.

The CDR3 here is CSARDPETEPALGSYEQYF. The CDR3 DNA reads TGCAGTGCTAGAGATCCCGAGACAGAGCCAGCTTTGGGCTCCTACGAGCAGTACTTC. The chain has TRBV20-1 and TRBJ2-4; D may be TRBD1 (5 bases). The J call may be incorrect, as the DNA end agrees better with TRBJ2-7. Germline CDR1 DFQATT, CDR2 SNEGSKA (reference sequence). The CDR3 consists of 19 residues.

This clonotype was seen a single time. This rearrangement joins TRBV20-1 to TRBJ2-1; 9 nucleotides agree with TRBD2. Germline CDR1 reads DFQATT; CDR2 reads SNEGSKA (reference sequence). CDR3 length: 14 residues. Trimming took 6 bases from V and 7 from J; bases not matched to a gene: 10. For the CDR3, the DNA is TGCAGTGCAGGACCCGCGGGGGGGCCTAATGAGCAGTTCTTC. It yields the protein CSAGPAGGPNEQFF.

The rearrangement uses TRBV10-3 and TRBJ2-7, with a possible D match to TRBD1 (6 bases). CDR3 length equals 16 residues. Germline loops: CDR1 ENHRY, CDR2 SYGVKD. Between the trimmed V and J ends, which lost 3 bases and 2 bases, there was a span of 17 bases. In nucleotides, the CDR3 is TGTGCCATCAGTGACACGAACGGGCAGGGGCCCTACGAGCAGTACTTC. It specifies CAISDTNGQGPYEQYF.